This T cell receptor beta chain was captured by sequencing in a study of blood T cell repertoires in COVID-19. The wider study: Acute and convalescent COVID-19 specimens originated in the United States, Italy and Spain. From T cells, B-cell-depleted T cells, or PBMCs came the material, which was cDNA or gDNA.

Germline V CDR1 and CDR2: DFQATT, SNEGSKA (reference sequence). The V and J ends lost 6 bases and 7 bases, in that order; junction bases with no gene match: 6. The CDR3 consists of 12 residues. Authors' analysis steps: The authors estimated nucleated cell counts from reference gene primer amplification. The table came from immunoSEQ multiplex PCR; TCRdb's copy has only in-frame clones and leaves some out. From that table come the V and J calls and clone size; the DNA was used to work out D and trimming. The data contain 150,000 or so clones, 82% of them seen just once; the ten biggest clones take up over 20%.

The chain recombines TRBV20-1 with TRBJ2-1; 7 nucleotides match TRBD2. The material sequenced was peripheral blood. The TCR originated in a woman at least 80 years old with acute or convalescent COVID-19. The CDR3 here is CSASLSGNEQFF. The CDR3 DNA sequence: TGCAGTGCCAGTCTTAGCGGGAATGAGCAGTTCTTC.